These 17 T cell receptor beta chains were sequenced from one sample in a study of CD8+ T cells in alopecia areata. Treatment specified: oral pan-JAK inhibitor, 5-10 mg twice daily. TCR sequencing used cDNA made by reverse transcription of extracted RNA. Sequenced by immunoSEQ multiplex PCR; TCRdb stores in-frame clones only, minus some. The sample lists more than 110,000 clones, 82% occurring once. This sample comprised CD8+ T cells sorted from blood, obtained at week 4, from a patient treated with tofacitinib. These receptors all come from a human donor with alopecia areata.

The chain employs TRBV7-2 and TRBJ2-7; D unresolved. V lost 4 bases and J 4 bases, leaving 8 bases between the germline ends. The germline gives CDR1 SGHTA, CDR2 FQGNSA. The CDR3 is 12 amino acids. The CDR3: CASSSPRYEQYF. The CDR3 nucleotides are TGTGCCAGCAGCTCCCCTAGATACGAGCAGTACTTC.

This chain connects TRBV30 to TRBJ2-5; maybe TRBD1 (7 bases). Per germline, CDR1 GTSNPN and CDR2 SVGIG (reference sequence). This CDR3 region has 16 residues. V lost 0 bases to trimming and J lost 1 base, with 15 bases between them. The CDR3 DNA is TGTGCCTGGAGTGTACAGGGGAGGCAGCGCCAAGAGACCCAGTACTTC. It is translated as CAWSVQGRQRQETQYF.

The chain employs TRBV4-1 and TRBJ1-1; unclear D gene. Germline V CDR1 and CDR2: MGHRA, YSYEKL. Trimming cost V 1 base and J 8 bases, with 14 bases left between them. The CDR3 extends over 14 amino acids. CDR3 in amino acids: CASSQVASSLEAFF. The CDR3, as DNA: TGCGCCAGCAGCCAAGTTGCGTCCAGCCTAGAAGCTTTCTTT.

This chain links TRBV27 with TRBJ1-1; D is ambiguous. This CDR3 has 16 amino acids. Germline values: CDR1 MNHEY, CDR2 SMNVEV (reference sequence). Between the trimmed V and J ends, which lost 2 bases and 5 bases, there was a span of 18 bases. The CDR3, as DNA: TGTGCCAGCAGTTTAAGCGCCGCGGGGTATTTGACTGAAGCTTTCTTT. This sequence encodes CASSLSAAGYLTEAFF.

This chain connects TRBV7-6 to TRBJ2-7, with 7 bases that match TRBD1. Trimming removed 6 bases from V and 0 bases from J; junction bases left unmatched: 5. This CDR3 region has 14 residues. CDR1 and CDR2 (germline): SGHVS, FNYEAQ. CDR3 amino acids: CASSDQGVSYEQYF. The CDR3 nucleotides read TGTGCCAGCAGTGACCAGGGGGTCTCCTACGAGCAGTACTTC.

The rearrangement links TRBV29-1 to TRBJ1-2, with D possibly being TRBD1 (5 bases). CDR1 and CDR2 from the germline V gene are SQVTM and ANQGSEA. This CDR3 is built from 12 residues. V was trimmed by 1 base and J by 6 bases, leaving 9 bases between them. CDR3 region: CSVEGDRNGYTF. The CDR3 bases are TGCAGCGTTGAAGGGGACCGCAATGGCTACACCTTC.

The CDR3 DNA sequence: TGTGCCAGCTCCCTGGGAGATACGCAGTATTTT. It encodes CASSLGDTQYF. The V gene is TRBV18, the J gene TRBJ2-3, with D unclear. Germline CDR1 reads KGHSH; CDR2 reads LQKENI. V lost 6 bases and J lost 5, with 6 bases in between. CDR3 length: 11 residues.

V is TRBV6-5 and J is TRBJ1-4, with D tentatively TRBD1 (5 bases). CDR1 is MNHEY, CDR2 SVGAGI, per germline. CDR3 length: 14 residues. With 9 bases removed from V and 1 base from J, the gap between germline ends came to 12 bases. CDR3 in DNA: TGTGCCAGTGGGTTGCAGGGAACTAATGAAAAACTGTTTTTT. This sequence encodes CASGLQGTNEKLFF.

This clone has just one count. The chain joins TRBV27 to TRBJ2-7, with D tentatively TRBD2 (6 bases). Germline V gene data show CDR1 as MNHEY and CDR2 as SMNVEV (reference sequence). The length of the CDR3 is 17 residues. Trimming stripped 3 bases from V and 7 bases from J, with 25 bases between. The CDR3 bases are TGTGCCAGCAGTTTCCTTCGGGGAGGCGAGATCAATGTGGAGCAGTACTTC. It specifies CASSFLRGGEINVEQYF.

CDR3 sequence reads: CASSYQSGGVNNEQFF. CDR3 bases: TGTGCCAGCAGTTATCAAAGCGGGGGGGTTAACAATGAGCAGTTCTTC. The chain uses TRBV6-5 and TRBJ2-1; 10 nucleotides line up with TRBD2. CDR3 length: 16 residues. The V and J ends lost 3 bases and 5 bases, in that order; junction bases with no gene match: 7. Germline assignment: CDR1 MNHEY and CDR2 SVGAGI.

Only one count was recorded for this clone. CDR3 region: CASSPLAGTDTQYF. In DNA, the CDR3 is TGTGCCAGCAGCCCTCTGGCGGGCACAGATACGCAGTATTTT. This chain connects TRBV7-6 to TRBJ2-3; unclear D gene. The CDR3 totals 14 residues. Germline V lookup: CDR1 SGHVS, CDR2 FNYEAQ. V lost 5 bases to trimming and J lost 1 base, with 10 bases between them.

This CDR3 is CASSPGLVGTQYF. The CDR3 DNA follows: TGTGCCAGCAGTCCCGGGCTAGTGGGGACCCAGTACTTC. V gene TRBV6-5 combines with J gene TRBJ2-5; D is unclear. With 5 bases removed from V and 7 bases from J, the gap between germline ends came to 14 bases. Germline assignment: CDR1 MNHEY and CDR2 SVGAGI. The CDR3 runs to 13 residues.

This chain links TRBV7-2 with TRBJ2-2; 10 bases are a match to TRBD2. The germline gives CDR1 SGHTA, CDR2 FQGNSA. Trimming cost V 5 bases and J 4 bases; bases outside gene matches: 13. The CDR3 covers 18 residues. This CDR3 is CASSPLTSGVYPTGELFF. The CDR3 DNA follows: TGTGCCAGCAGCCCCCTAACTAGCGGGGTCTACCCCACCGGGGAGCTGTTTTTT. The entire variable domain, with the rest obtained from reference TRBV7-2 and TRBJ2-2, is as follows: GAGVSQSPSNKVTEKGKDVELRCDPISGHTALYWYRQSLGQGLEFLIYFQGNSAPDKSGLPSDRFSAERTGGSVSTLTIQRTQQEDSAVYLCASSPLTSGVYPTGELFFGEGSRLTVL.

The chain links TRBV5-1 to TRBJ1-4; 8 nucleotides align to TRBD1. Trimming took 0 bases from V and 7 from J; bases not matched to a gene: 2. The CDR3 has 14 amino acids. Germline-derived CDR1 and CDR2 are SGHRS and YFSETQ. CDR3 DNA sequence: TGCGCCAGCAGCTTGGGGCAGGGGGCTGAAAAACTGTTTTTT. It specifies CASSLGQGAEKLFF.

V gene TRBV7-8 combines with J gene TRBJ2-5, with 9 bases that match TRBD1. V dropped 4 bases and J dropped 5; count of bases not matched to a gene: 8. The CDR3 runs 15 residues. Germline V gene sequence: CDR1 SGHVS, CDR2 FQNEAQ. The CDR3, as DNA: TGTGCCAGCAGCTATGACAGGGGGGTAATGGAGACCCAGTACTTC. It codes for CASSYDRGVMETQYF.

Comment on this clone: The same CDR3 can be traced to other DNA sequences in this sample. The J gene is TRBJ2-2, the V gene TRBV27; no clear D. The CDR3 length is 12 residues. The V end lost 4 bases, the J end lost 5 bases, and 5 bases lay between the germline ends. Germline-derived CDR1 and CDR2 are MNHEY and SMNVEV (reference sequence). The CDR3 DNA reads TGTGCCAGCAGTTGGGGAACCGGGGAGCTGTTTTTT. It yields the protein CASSWGTGELFF.

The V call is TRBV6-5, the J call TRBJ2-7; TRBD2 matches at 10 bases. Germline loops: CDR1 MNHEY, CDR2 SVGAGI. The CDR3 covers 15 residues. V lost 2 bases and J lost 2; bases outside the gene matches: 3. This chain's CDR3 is CASSYASGGAYEQYF. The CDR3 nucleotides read TGTGCCAGCAGTTACGCTAGCGGGGGTGCCTACGAGCAGTACTTC.